This T cell receptor beta chain comes out of a study of post-analysis software for immune sequencing data (dated by TCRdb to about 2015). A note on the overall study: Disease courses on record covered relapsing-remitting, secondary progressive and progressive-relapsing multiple sclerosis, though some patients had no subtype annotation. The multiple sclerosis patient repertoires were compared with ten to eleven previously published healthy control repertoires from donors aged 6 to 25 years. A subset of samples was prepared in parallel using single-end sample barcoding, then pooled and co-amplified after Illumina adapter ligation. The paper's findings and limits, for the study overall: Normalized Chao1 diversity was significantly lower in multiple sclerosis patients than controls, suggesting substantial peripheral T-cell clonal expansion. The multiple sclerosis patient group was slightly younger than the control group. Patients showed significantly higher frequencies than controls for roughly five TRBV segments, among them TRBV5-6, TRBV5-1 and TRBV20-1. Direct clustering with F measure showed strong co-clustering of samples prepared in the same batch, prompting a batch-effect correction.

Libraries were built with PCR. The instrument was an Illumina HiSeq 2500. To reduce PCR and sequencing biases, unique molecular identifiers were incorporated into the TCR beta cDNA libraries. Per 1 to 10 million input T cells, roughly 0.5 million cDNA molecules were obtained, such that each molecule approximated one T cell. The patient libraries were prepared and sequenced with the same protocol used for the earlier healthy control dataset. Within a given batch, samples were prepared together, multiplexed and sequenced on the same HiSeq lane. Under the source paper's analysis protocol: MIGEC was used to process the raw barcoded reads, and molecular identifier groups with only a single read were discarded before consensus assembly and CDR3 extraction. Clonotype tables were post-analysed with VDJtools, and diversity was normalized by down-sampling all datasets to the smallest sample size. To correct batch-related cross-sample contamination, repertoire overlap clustering matched CDR3 amino acid sequences but not nucleotide sequences. TCRdb reprocessed the public reads (quality trimming at Q25 with fastp, clone calling with MiXCR) and kept in-frame beta chains. A single entry per CDR3 protein holds the most common genes and DNA from its merged rows. The V and J calls, along with clone size, are taken from TCRdb and not from the paper's own processing. The sample table lists 650,000 to 900,000 distinct CDR3 sequences, under 60% of them with a count of one. The ten top clones hold roughly 5% of the sample.

To demonstrate the VDJtools post-analysis software, TCR beta repertoires were profiled from the peripheral blood of about 13 young patients with multiple sclerosis. The patients with multiple sclerosis were children and adolescents between roughly 6 and 17 years of age. Spanning cysteine to phenylalanine, the CDR3 consists of 15 amino acids. CDR3 DNA is the only sequence kept; it has 45 bases, read in frame from the first base. V loses 5 bases of germline sequence and J loses 2 bases, and the interval between the two ends is 15 bases. In the germline V gene, CDR1 corresponds to MNHEY and CDR2 to SVGAGI. With regard to this clonotype: Its antigen is not yet known. One base away there is no much larger clone; base qualities are not given.

The sample taken for sequencing was blood. The rearranged chain carries TRBV6-5 and TRBJ2-5; matching of 5 bases hints at TRBD2 as the D gene. The sequence was collected from a girl aged 5-17 years with multiple sclerosis. The encoded CDR3 is CASSPPGVLQETQYF. The DNA is as follows: TGTGCCAGCAGTCCACCCGGGGTGCTTCAAGAGACCCAGTACTTC.